The source of this TCR beta chain is a study of cytomegalovirus exposure and HLA in healthy donors. On the study more broadly: The 90 to 150 validation repertoires used the same platform as the 500 to 700 first-cohort repertoires, a later analysis reported. Whole-study findings and limits: In vitro, a few CMV-associated chains proved specific for CMV antigens.

Concerning this clone: Its antigen is not identified.

Germline V gene data show CDR1 as GTSNPN and CDR2 as SVGIG (reference sequence). V was trimmed by 2 bases and J by 5 bases, leaving 12 bases between them. CDR3 length equals 13 residues. Profiled with immunoSEQ multiplex PCR; TCRdb holds only in-frame clones, not every one. Among 130,000 to 150,000 clones listed, roughly 87% were seen once. The rearrangement uses TRBV30 and TRBJ1-1, with D unresolved. The source material was PBMCs. This receptor was taken from a man younger than 35 in good health and CMV-seropositive. The CDR3 nucleotides read TGTGCCTGGAGTCGAGGCCGTAAGACTGAAGCTTTCTTT. Protein sequence: CAWSRGRKTEAFF.